The sequence of this T cell receptor beta chain was determined in a study of T cell repertoires in aging, cancer and after chemotherapy. With V trimmed by 7 bases and J by 0 bases, 18 bases remained unmatched. The germline gives CDR1 LNHDA, CDR2 SQIVND (reference sequence). The CDR3 extends over 19 amino acids. Multiplex touch-down PCR with TRB-A/B primers amplified rearranged V-D-J TRB sequences. From the multiplex PCR reads, TCRdb called clonotypes with MiXCR, one entry per CDR3 protein. The repertoire holds over 1,500 distinct CDR3 sequences, with about a quarter as singletons. Amplification of TCR beta used genomic DNA extracted from peripheral blood. With regard to this clonotype: What it binds is unknown.

Study observations and caveats: Loss of evenness, beyond lost richness, contributed to age-related TCR diversity decline in cancer patients.

This clonotype was sampled from a human donor with a solid tumor. Sequenced: blood. V gene TRBV19 combines with J gene TRBJ1-1; TRBD1 aligns across 9 bases. The CDR3 region has the DNA TGTGCCAGTACCCGGGACAGGGTCGCCAAAGTAAATGTGAACACTGAAGCTTTCTTT. It specifies CASTRDRVAKVNVNTEAFF.